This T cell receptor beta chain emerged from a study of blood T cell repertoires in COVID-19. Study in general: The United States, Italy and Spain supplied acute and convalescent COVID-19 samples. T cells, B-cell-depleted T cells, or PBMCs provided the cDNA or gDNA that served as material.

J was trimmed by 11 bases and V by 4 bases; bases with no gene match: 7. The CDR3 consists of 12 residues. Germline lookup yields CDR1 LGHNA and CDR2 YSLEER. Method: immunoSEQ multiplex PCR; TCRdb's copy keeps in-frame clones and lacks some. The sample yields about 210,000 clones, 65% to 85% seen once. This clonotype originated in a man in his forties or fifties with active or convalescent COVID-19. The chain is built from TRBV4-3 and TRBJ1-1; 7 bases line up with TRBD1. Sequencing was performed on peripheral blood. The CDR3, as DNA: TGCGCCAGCAGCCGCCGACAGGGAGAGGCTTTCTTT. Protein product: CASSRRQGEAFF.